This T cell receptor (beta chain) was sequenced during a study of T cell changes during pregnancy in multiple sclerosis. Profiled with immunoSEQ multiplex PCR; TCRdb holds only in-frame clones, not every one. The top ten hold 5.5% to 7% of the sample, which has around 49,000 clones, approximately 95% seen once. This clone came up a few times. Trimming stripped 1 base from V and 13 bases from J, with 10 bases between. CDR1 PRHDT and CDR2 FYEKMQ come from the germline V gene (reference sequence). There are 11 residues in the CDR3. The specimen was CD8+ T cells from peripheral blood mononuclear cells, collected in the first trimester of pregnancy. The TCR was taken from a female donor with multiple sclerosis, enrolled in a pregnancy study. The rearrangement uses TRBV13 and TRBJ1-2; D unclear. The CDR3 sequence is CASSLVYGSTF. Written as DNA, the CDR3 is TGTGCCAGCAGCTTAGTGTATGGGAGCACCTTC.